The T cell receptor beta chain described here comes from a study of T-cell memory formation after mild COVID-19 (dated by TCRdb to about 2021). Background on the whole study: TCR sequence clusters from the two donors were largely donor specific. In a couple of donors, T-cell clones that expanded and contracted after mild COVID-19 were tracked by sequencing TCRalpha and TCRbeta repertoires over time. The cohort comprised two young, previously healthy adult volunteers, one female and one male. Study-level results and caveats: The study included only a couple of mild cases, and larger cohorts that include severe cases with pre-infection samples were judged to be necessary. Balanced CD4/CD8 phenotypes were observed for clones contracting from day 15 to 85, whereas a bias towards CD4+ was observed for a second wave of clones expanding from day 15 to 37. SARS-CoV-2 specificity of the second-wave clones peaking on day 37 was not confirmed. Some responding clones were found in pre-infection memory, which suggests that pre-existing cross-reactive memory T cells took part in the SARS-CoV-2 response. Contracting CD4+ clones were found mainly in CM and EM memory subsets, while CD8+ clones were enriched in EMRA.

Instrument used: Illumina NovaSeq 6000. TCRalpha and TCRbeta cDNA libraries were built by 5'RACE with constant-segment primers, adding sample barcodes and unique molecular identifiers. RNA was extracted from every sample with Trizol reagent. Amplification of the libraries took two PCR steps, and the second step added a second sample barcode plus Illumina TruSeq adapters. The libraries were sequenced on an Illumina NovaSeq using 2 x 150 bp paired-end reads. Per the source publication's procedure: With migec v1.2.7, reads were demultiplexed and then collapsed into UMI-guided consensus sequences. Using mixcr v2.1.11, UMI consensuses were aligned to TRA and TRB V and J templates and then assembled into clonotypes. A clonotype was counted as expanded or contracted only when both edgeR and NoisET called the clonotype significant, with the noise models trained on biological replicates. For edgeR calls, a false discovery rate-adjusted p below 0.01 and a log2 fold-change threshold of 1 were applied. As an exploratory analysis of dynamics, PCA with hierarchical clustering was applied to max-normalized trajectories of the 1000 most abundant clonotypes. Separately sequenced CD4+ and CD8+ repertoires were used to assign the CD4 or CD8 phenotype of responding clones. The raw public reads went through TCRdb reprocessing: fastp at Q25, MiXCR clone calling, in-frame beta chains kept. Every CDR3 protein is listed once, alongside the most common genes and DNA of its rows. TCRdb, rather than the study authors, made the V and J calls. The sample table records some 160,000 distinct CDR3 sequences; roughly 31% of these occur just once. The ten largest clones take up around 12% of the sample.

The table lists this clonotype with a few counts. This clone's antigen is unknown. Qualities for individual bases were not recorded, and no much larger clone is one base off. Ficoll-Paque density gradient centrifugation was the method used to isolate PBMCs. The sequencing input was PBMCs or a T cell subset sorted from them (not recorded which). The receptor's source is an adult woman who had mild COVID-19 (a few samples of this study predate the infection). The sample titles of this study are shuffled in the database, so cell type and time point are left out; the donor was told from shared clones.

The CDR3 here reads CASSPRTGGPYEQYF. In nucleotides, the sequence is TGCGCCAGCAGCCCACGGACAGGGGGTCCCTACGAGCAGTACTTC. This sequence uses TRBV5-1 and TRBJ2-7; 10 of the junction bases match TRBD1. Trimming leaves V shorter by 4 bases and J shorter by 2 bases, with the junction holding 6 bases beyond the gene matches. In the germline V gene, CDR1 corresponds to SGHRS and CDR2 to YFSETQ. The CDR3 runs 15 residues from the cysteine to the phenylalanine. The read is trimmed to its CDR3 DNA, 45 bases read in frame from base 1.